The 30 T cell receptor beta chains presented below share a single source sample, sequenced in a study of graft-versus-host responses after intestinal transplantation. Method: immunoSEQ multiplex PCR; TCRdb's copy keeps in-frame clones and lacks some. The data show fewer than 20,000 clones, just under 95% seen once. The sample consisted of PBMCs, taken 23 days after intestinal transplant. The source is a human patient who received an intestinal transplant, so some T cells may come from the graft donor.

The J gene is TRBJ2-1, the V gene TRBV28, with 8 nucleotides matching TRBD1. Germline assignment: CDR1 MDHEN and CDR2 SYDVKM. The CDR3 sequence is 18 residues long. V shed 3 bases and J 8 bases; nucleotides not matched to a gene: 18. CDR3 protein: CASSFPGGEEISLDEQFF. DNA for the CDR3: TGTGCCAGCAGTTTCCCAGGGGGCGAAGAAATAAGTCTCGATGAGCAGTTCTTC.

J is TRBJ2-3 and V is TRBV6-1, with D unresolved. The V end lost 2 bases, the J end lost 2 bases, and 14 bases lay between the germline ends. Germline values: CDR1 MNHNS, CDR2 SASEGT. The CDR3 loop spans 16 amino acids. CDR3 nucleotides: TGTGCCAGCAGTGAATATCTAGACCGGTACACAGATACGCAGTATTTT. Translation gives CASSEYLDRYTDTQYF.

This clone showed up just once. CDR3 sequence (DNA): TGTGCCAGCAGCAAAAGGAGGGGCTCCCCCCTAGAGCAGTACTTC. Translating gives CASSKRRGSPLEQYF. The chain couples TRBV21-1 to TRBJ2-7; the D call in the table, TRBD2, was not verified against the DNA. TRBV21-1 is tagged as a pseudogene. There are 15 residues in the CDR3.

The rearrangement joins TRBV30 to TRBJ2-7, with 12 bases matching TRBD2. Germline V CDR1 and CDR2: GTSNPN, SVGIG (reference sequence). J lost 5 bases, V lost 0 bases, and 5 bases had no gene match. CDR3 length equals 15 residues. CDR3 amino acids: CAWSVRLAGVNEQYF. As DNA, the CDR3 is TGTGCCTGGAGTGTACGACTAGCGGGAGTCAACGAGCAGTACTTC.

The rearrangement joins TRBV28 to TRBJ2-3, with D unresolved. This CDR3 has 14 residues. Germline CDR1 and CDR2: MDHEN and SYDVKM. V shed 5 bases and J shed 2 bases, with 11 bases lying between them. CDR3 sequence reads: CASSRPQVTDTQYF. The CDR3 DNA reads TGTGCCAGCAGTCGCCCCCAGGTCACAGATACGCAGTATTTT.

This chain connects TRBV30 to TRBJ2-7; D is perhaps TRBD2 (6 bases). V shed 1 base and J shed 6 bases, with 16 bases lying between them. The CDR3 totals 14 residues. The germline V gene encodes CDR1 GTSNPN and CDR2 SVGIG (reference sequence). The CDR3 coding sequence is TGTGCCTGGAGTGACCCGACTAGAGGCGGCGAGCAGTACTTC. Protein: CAWSDPTRGGEQYF.

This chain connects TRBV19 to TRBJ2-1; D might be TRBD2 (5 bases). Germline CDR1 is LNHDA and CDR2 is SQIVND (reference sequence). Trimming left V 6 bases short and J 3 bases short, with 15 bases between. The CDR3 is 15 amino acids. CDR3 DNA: TGTGCCAGTAGCACGGCGGCAGAGGGCTACAATGAGCAGTTCTTC. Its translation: CASSTAAEGYNEQFF.

CDR3 sequence reads: CASSYHAGGSPNYGYTF. CDR3 in DNA: TGTGCCAGCAGCTACCACGCGGGGGGATCCCCTAACTATGGCTACACCTTC. The genes are TRBV9 and TRBJ1-2; D may be TRBD1 (5 bases). V gave up 4 bases and J gave up 0 bases, with 19 bases separating them. The CDR3 consists of 17 residues. The V gene's germline CDR1 is SGDLS and CDR2 YYNGEE.

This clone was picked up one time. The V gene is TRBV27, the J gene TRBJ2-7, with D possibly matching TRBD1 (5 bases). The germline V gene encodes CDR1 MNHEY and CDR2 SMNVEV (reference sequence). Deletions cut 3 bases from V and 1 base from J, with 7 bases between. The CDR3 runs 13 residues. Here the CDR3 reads CASSFTGSYEQYF. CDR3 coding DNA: TGTGCCAGCAGTTTCACAGGATCCTACGAGCAGTACTTC.

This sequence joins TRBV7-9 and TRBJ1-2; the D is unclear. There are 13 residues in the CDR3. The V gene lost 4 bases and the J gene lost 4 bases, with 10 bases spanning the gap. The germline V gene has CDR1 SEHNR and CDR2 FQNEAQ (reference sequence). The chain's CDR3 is CASSSEGIYGYTF. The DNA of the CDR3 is TGTGCCAGCAGCTCTGAGGGCATCTATGGCTACACCTTC.

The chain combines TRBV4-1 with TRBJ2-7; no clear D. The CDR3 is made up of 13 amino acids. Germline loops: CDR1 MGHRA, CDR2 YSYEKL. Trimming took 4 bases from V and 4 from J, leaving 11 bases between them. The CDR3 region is CASSLVVEYEQYF. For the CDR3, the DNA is TGCGCCAGCAGCCTTGTTGTGGAGTACGAGCAGTACTTC.

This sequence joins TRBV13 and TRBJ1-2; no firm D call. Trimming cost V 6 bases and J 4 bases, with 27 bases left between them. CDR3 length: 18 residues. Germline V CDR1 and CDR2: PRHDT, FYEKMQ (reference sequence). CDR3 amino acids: CASRYNIKLSERTYGYTF. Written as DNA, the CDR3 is TGTGCCAGCAGATATAATATAAAGCTGAGTGAAAGGACCTATGGCTACACCTTC.

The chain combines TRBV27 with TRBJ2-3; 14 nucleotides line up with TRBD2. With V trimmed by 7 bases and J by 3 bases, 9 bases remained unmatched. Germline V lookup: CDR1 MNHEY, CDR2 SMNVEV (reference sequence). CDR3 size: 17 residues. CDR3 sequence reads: CASTSGLAGGGTDTQYF. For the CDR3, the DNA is TGTGCCAGCACTTCCGGACTAGCGGGAGGAGGGACAGATACGCAGTATTTT.

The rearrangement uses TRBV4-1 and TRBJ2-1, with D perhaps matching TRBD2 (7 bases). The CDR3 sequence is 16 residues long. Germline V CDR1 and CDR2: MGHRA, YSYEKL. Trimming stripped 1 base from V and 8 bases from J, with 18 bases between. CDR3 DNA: TGCGCCAGCAGCCAAGTCGCGGGAGTGGGACAATATGAGCAGTTCTTC. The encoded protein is CASSQVAGVGQYEQFF.

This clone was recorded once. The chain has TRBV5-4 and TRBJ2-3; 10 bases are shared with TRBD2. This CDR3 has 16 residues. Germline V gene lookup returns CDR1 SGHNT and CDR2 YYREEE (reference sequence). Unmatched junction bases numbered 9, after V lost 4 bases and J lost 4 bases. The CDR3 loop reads CASSTASGSNPDTQYF. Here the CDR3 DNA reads TGTGCCAGCAGCACCGCTAGCGGGAGTAACCCAGATACGCAGTATTTT.

CDR3 nucleotides: TGTGCCAGTAGTATAGCCCCGACAGGGATTGAAGCTTTCTTT. Protein product: CASSIAPTGIEAFF. The chain recombines TRBV19 with TRBJ1-1, with 7 nucleotides matching TRBD1. The germline CDR1 and CDR2 sequences are LNHDA and SQIVND (reference sequence). This CDR3 is built from 14 residues. Unmatched junction bases numbered 6, after V lost 1 base and J lost 7 bases.

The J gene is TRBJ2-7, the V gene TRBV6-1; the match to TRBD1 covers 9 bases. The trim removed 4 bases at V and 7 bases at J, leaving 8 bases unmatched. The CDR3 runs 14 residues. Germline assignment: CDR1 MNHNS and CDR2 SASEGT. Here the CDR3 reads CASSGPGQGKEQYF. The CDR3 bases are TGTGCCAGCAGTGGCCCGGGACAGGGTAAAGAGCAGTACTTC.

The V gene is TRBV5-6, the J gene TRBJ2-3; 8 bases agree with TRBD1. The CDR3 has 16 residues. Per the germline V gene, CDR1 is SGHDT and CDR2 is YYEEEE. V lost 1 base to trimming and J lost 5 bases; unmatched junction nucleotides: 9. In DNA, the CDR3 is TGTGCCAGCAGCTTGATCGTTCAGGGGGCGTTAGATACGCAGTATTTT. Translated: CASSLIVQGALDTQYF.

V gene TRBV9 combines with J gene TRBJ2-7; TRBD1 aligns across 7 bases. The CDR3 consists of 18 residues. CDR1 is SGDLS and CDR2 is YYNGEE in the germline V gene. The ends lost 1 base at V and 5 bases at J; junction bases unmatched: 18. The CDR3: CASSVTEGASRYFNEQYF. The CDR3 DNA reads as TGTGCCAGCAGCGTAACCGAGGGGGCTAGTCGTTATTTCAACGAGCAGTACTTC.

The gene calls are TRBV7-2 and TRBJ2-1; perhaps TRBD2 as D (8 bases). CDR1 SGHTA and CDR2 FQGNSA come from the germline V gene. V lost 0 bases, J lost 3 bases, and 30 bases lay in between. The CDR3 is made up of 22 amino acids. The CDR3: CASSLAVGGIRISGNIYNEQFF. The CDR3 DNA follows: TGTGCCAGCAGCTTAGCGGTAGGGGGCATTCGTATTAGCGGGAATATCTACAATGAGCAGTTCTTC.

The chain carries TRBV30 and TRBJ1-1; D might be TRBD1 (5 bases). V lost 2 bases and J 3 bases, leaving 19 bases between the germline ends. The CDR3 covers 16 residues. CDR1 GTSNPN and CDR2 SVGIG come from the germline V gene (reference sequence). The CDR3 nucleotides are TGTGCCTGGAGTCCCGGATGGGACGGGGCGGACACTGAAGCTTTCTTT. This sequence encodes CAWSPGWDGADTEAFF.

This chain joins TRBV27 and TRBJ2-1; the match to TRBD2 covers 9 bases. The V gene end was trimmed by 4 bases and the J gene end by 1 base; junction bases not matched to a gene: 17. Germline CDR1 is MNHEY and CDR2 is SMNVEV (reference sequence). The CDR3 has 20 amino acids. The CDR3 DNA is TGTGCCAGCAGTTCAAAAGGACTAGCGTTTACTTATCTTTCCTACAATGAGCAGTTCTTC. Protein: CASSSKGLAFTYLSYNEQFF.

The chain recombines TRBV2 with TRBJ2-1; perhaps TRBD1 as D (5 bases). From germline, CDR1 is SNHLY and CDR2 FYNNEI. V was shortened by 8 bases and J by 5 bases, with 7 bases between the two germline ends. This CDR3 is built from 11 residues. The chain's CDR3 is CASQTDNEQFF. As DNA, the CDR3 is TGTGCCAGCCAGACAGACAATGAGCAGTTCTTC.

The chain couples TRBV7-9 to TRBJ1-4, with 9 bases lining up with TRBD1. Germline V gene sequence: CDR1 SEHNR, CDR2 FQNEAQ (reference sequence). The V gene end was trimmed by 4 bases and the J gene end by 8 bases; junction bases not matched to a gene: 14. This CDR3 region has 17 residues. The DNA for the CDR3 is TGTGCCAGCAGCTATAGGACAGGGGCCGTAGTTGAGGAAAAACTGTTTTTT. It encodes CASSYRTGAVVEEKLFF.

CDR3 loop: CASSGLADNEQFF. The CDR3 DNA reads as TGTGCCAGCAGCGGACTAGCGGACAATGAGCAGTTCTTC. This chain uses TRBV27 with TRBJ2-1, with 10 bases lining up with TRBD2. Germline loops: CDR1 MNHEY, CDR2 SMNVEV (reference sequence). The CDR3 runs to 13 residues. With V trimmed by 6 bases and J by 5 bases, 1 base remained unmatched.

CDR3 nucleotide sequence: TGCGCCAGCAGTAGTCACAGGGATTATGGCTACACCTTC. It is translated as CASSSHRDYGYTF. The V gene is TRBV10-1, the J gene TRBJ1-2; TRBD1 might be the D (6 bases). The CDR3 sequence is 13 residues long. V lost 5 bases and J lost 5, with 12 bases in between. Germline V gives CDR1 WNHNN, CDR2 SYGVQD (reference sequence).

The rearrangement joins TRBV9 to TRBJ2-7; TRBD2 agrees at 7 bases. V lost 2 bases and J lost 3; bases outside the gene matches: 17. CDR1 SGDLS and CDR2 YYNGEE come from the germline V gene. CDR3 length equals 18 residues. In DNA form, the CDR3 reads TGTGCCAGCAGCGTCAGCGGGGTGTCGCGGGAGTTTGGCTACGAGCAGTACTTC. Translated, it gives CASSVSGVSREFGYEQYF.

This CDR3 reads CASSLGLSNSPLHF. In DNA, the CDR3 is TGTGCCAGCAGTTTAGGTCTGTCCAATTCACCCCTCCACTTT. The rearrangement joins TRBV27 to TRBJ1-6; D unclear. This CDR3 is built from 14 residues. The germline V gene has CDR1 MNHEY and CDR2 SMNVEV (reference sequence). Trimming removed 2 bases from V and 7 bases from J, with 9 bases in between.

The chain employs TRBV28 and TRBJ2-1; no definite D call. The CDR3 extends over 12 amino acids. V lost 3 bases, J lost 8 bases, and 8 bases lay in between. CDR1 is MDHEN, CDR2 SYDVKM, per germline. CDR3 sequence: CASSFPGDEQFF. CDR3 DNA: TGTGCCAGCAGTTTTCCTGGAGATGAGCAGTTCTTC.

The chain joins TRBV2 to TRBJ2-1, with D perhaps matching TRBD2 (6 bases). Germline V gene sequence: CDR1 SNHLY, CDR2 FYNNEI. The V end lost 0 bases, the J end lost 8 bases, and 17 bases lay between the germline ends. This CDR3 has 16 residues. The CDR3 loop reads CASSEAGDFLPDEQFF. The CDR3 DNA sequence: TGTGCCAGCAGTGAAGCGGGGGACTTTTTGCCGGATGAGCAGTTCTTC.